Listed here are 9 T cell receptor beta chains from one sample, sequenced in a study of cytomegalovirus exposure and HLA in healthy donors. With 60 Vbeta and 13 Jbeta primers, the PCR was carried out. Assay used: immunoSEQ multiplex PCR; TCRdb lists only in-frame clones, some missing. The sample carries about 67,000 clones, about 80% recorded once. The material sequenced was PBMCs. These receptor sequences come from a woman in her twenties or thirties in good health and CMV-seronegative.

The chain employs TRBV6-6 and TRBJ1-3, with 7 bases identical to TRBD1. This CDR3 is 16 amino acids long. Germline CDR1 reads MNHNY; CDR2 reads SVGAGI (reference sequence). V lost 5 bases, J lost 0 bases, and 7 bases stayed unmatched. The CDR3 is CASSPTGPYSGNTIYF. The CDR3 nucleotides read TGTGCCAGCAGTCCGACAGGGCCGTACTCTGGAAACACCATATATTTT.

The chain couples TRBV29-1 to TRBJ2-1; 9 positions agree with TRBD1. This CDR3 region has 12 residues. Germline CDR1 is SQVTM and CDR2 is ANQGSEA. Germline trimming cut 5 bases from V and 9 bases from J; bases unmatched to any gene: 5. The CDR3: CSVRTGGGEQFF. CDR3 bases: TGCAGCGTTCGTACAGGGGGCGGTGAGCAGTTCTTC.

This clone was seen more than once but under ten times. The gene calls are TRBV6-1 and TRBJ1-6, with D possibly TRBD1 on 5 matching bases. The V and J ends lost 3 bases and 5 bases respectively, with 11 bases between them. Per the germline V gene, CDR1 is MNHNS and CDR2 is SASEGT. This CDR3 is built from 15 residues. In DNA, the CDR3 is TGTGCCAGCAGTGAGGGGGGTCGGCATAATTCACCCCTCCACTTT. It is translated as CASSEGGRHNSPLHF.

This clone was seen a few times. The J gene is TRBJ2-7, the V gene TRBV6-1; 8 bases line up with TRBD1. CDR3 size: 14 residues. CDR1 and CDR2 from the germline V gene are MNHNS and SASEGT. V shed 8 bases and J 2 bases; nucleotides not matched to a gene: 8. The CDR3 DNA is TGTGCCAGCGCGGACAGGGTCCCTACCTACGAGCAGTACTTC. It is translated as CASADRVPTYEQYF.

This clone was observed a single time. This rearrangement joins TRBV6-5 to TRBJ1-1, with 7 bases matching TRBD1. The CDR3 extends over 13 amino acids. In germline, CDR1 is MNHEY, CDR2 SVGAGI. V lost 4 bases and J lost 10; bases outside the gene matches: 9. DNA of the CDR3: TGTGCCAGCAGTTCACCGACAGGGCGGTCAGCTTTCTTT. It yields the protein CASSSPTGRSAFF.

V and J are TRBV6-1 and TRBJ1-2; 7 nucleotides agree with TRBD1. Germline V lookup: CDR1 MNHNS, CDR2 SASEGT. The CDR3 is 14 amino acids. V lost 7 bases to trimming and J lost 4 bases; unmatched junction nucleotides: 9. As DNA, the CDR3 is TGTGCCAGCACCATCAGGGGGTTATTCTATGGCTACACCTTC. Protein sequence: CASTIRGLFYGYTF.

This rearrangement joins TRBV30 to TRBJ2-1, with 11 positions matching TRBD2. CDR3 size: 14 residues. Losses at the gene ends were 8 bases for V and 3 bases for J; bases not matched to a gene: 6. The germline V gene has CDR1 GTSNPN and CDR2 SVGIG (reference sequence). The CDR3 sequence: CAGLAGGGYNEQFF. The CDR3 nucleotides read TGTGCCGGCTTAGCGGGGGGGGGCTACAATGAGCAGTTCTTC.

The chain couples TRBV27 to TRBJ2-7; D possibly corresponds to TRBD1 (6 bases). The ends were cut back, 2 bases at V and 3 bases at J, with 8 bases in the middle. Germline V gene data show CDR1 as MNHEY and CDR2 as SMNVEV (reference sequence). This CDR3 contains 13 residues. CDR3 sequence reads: CASSLQTGYEQYF. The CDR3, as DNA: TGTGCCAGCAGTTTACAGACAGGCTACGAGCAGTACTTC.

The CDR3 here is CASSDWDPGGNEQFF. The CDR3 DNA reads as TGTGCCAGCAGTGATTGGGACCCGGGAGGGAATGAGCAGTTCTTC. This rearrangement joins TRBV2 to TRBJ2-1; 8 nucleotides match TRBD2. The CDR3 has 15 amino acids. Germline V lookup: CDR1 SNHLY, CDR2 FYNNEI. The trim removed 3 bases at V and 7 bases at J, leaving 8 bases unmatched.